The entry that follows covers one TCR beta chain sequence. Its specificity is unknown. The data are from a study of T cell responses to AZD1222 COVID-19 vaccine. Study summary: Analyses pooled second doses at about 4 or about 12 weeks.

V was shortened by 3 bases and J by 5 bases, with 14 bases between the two germline ends. CDR1 is SGHNT, CDR2 YYREEE, per germline (reference sequence). The CDR3 has 14 amino acids. General study points: Spike-spanning, vaccine-associated CD4 TCRs were dominant at 160-218 and 743-854. Mostly white British, mostly female donors; authors suggested clonal diversity may be underestimated. Repertoires were collected only later (after the peak T cell response had occurred).

Repertoires were generated with immunoSEQ multiplex PCR, while TCRdb's copy carries only in-frame clones and drops some. This sample carries about 81,000 clones, about 91% of them seen once, and the ten largest clones take less than 6.5%. This TCR came from an adult in good health. Sequences were derived from peripheral blood, sampled on day 0 of AZD1222 vaccination. The chain recombines TRBV5-4 with TRBJ2-5; D may match TRBD1 or TRBD2 (6 bases each). The CDR3 here is CASSSPGAGETQYF. CDR3 sequence (DNA): TGTGCCAGCAGCTCCCCGGGGGCCGGTGAGACCCAGTACTTC.